The present TCR beta chain was sequenced within a study of early T cells in non-severe SARS-CoV-2 infection. Background on the study: Chains were not paired, and sequencing was done on bulk RNA from unsorted whole blood.

With 4 bases removed from V and 4 bases from J, the gap between germline ends came to 12 bases. Germline V CDR1 and CDR2: SGHDT, YYEEEE. The CDR3 contains 15 residues. The study's findings and limits: Database matching using VDJdb favored anti-spike CD8 responses, with private and CD4 specificities left missing.

Individual cDNA molecules received unique molecular identifiers. TCRdb itself ran the 5' RACE reads through MiXCR, one entry per CDR3 protein. The table records about 64,000 distinct CDR3 sequences, around 20% of them present only once. In its sample, this clonotype was seen a few times. The antigen is not known. The chain is built from TRBV5-6 and TRBJ1-6; maybe TRBD1 (5 bases). This sequence originates from an adult who was a healthcare worker with PCR-confirmed SARS-CoV-2 infection or an uninfected control (not recorded which). This specimen was whole blood, taken at baseline. DNA of the CDR3: TGTGCCAGCAGCCTATCCGGGACTTATAATTCACCCCTCCACTTT. Protein: CASSLSGTYNSPLHF.